The clone carrying this TCR beta chain was seen more than once but under ten times. The sample is drawn from a study of regulatory T cells in long-lasting Graves disease. As to time point: newly diagnosed GD, antithyroid drugs for less than 3 months. RNA from PBMCs was the source of the TCR library. With iRepertoire HTBI primers and Arm-PCR of CDR3 regions, TCR beta libraries were built. One entry per CDR3 protein results from TCRdb running MiXCR on the multiplex PCR reads. Found here are about 540,000 distinct CDR3 sequences, approximately 13% of them singletons; the top ten hold roughly a tenth. These data were also reused for a study on T cells in Graves' hyperthyroidism and ophthalmopathy. From that paper: Most clonotypes that expanded in the thyroid above 0.001 also showed up in blood.

This specimen was peripheral blood mononuclear cells (PBMCs), taken at new diagnosis, from a patient treated with antithyroid drugs. The sequence was collected from a man aged 30-40 years with Graves disease.

CDR3 protein: CASSPWRTGNEKLFF. DNA for the CDR3: TGTGCCAGCAGCCCCTGGAGGACGGGTAATGAAAAACTGTTTTTT. The chain uses TRBV7-8 and TRBJ1-4; D unresolved. Per germline, CDR1 SGHVS and CDR2 FQNEAQ. The CDR3 length is 15 residues. Trimming pared 5 bases from V and 4 bases from J, leaving 14 bases between.